Below are 20 T cell receptor beta chains sequenced from a single sample in a study of identical twins. TCRdb reprocessed the 5' RACE reads via MiXCR and lists one record per CDR3 protein. Here the sample spans some 1,600,000 distinct CDR3 sequences, around a third being singletons. The sample comprised cord blood. The receptors were sampled from a newborn girl in good health.

A few counts support this clonotype. This chain connects TRBV28 to TRBJ1-1, with 7 bases that match TRBD1. Germline lookup yields CDR1 MDHEN and CDR2 SYDVKM. Trimming cost V 2 bases and J 1 base; bases outside gene matches: 7. This CDR3 spans 16 amino acids. CDR3 coding DNA: TGTGCCAGCAGTTTAGTCTGGTGGGACAGGAACACTGAAGCTTTCTTT. Translated: CASSLVWWDRNTEAFF.

Worth noting for this clonotype: A junction boundary mismatches the germline segment, possibly from a read error. V and J are TRBV20-1 and TRBJ2-1, with 10 bases lining up with TRBD2. CDR1 is DFQATT and CDR2 is SNEGSKA in the germline V gene (reference sequence). The CDR3 sequence is 16 residues long. CDR3 DNA: TGCAGTGCTGAAAAAAGACTAGCGGGTACCTACAATGGGCAGTTCTTC. Its translation is CSAEKRLAGTYNGQFF.

As concerns this clonotype: At one boundary the junction diverges from the germline segment, which might be a read error. The rearrangement joins TRBV29-1 to TRBJ2-1; D call uncertain. Germline CDR1 reads SQVTM; CDR2 reads ANQGSEA. The CDR3 contains 16 residues. In DNA, the CDR3 is TGCCGCGTTGATTCAAGGGCAACGAGCTCCTACAATGAGCAGTTCTTC. Translated: CRVDSRATSSYNEQFF.

The chain carries TRBV6-1 and TRBJ1-2, with D possibly being TRBD1 (5 bases). This CDR3 has 12 residues. V shed 5 bases and J shed 8 bases, with 12 bases lying between them. Germline CDR1 and CDR2: MNHNS and SASEGT. The CDR3 DNA follows: TGTGCCAGCAGTATGCCCAAGGGGGGCTACACCTTC. Translated: CASSMPKGGYTF.

This sequence joins TRBV20-1 and TRBJ2-1; TRBD2 might be the D (7 bases). Trimming took off 1 base at V and 7 bases at J, with 14 bases between the two ends. Per the germline V gene, CDR1 is DFQATT and CDR2 is SNEGSKA (reference sequence). The CDR3 is made up of 14 amino acids. CDR3 sequence (DNA): TGCAGTGCTAGAGTAGGGGGAGGGCGGAATGAGCAGTTCTTC. Residues: CSARVGGGRNEQFF.

This clonotype was seen a handful of times. V gene TRBV6-2 or TRBV6-3 combines with J gene TRBJ1-2; D unclear. The CDR3 length is 17 residues. Trimming left V 0 bases short and J 8 bases short, with 22 bases between. The germline gives CDR1 MNHEY, CDR2 SVGEGT. The CDR3 DNA sequence: TGTGCCAGCAGTTACTCGAGGGAAATCGTCCACCGGAGCGGCTACACCTTC. Translation gives CASSYSREIVHRSGYTF.

This chain links TRBV5-1 with TRBJ2-6; maybe TRBD2 (7 bases). Trimming shortened V by 0 bases and J by 6 bases, and 16 bases separated the two germline ends. This CDR3 is built from 17 residues. The germline CDR1 and CDR2 sequences are SGHRS and YFSETQ. CDR3 in amino acids: CASSLEVGGALANVLTF. DNA of the CDR3: TGCGCCAGCAGCTTGGAGGTAGGGGGGGCTCTGGCCAACGTCCTGACTTTC.

This clonotype was detected a few times. The chain has TRBV13 and TRBJ2-5; 7 bases match TRBD2. The J call may be wrong; the DNA end is better matched by TRBJ2-7. CDR1 and CDR2 from the germline V gene are PRHDT and FYEKMQ (reference sequence). The CDR3 length is 15 residues. The CDR3 nucleotides are TGTGCCAGCAGCCCACCGGGACTACCCTATGACGAGCAGTACTTC. Residues: CASSPPGLPYDEQYF.

This chain uses TRBV15 with TRBJ2-1; D is unresolved. This CDR3 comprises 14 residues. Per germline, CDR1 LNHNV and CDR2 YYDKDF (reference sequence). V was clipped by 0 bases and J by 3 bases, with 6 bases between them. This CDR3 reads CATSRERFYNEQFF. DNA for the CDR3: TGTGCCACCAGCAGAGAGAGGTTCTACAATGAGCAGTTCTTC.

This clonotype has more than one count but fewer than ten. V gene TRBV20-1 combines with J gene TRBJ2-5; a possible D gene is TRBD2 (6 bases). V was trimmed by 5 bases and J by 11 bases, leaving 21 bases between them. CDR3 length: 13 residues. The germline V gene encodes CDR1 DFQATT and CDR2 SNEGSKA (reference sequence). For the CDR3, the DNA is TGCAGTGCTCGGGGGACCTCCTACAATGAGCAGTACTTC. This codes for CSARGTSYNEQYF.

This clonotype has a count of ten or more. Germline and junction disagree at one end, which may indicate a read error. The chain uses TRBV11-1 and TRBJ2-1, with unresolved D. The length of the CDR3 is 13 residues. Germline CDR1 reads SGHAT; CDR2 reads FQDESV (reference sequence). This CDR3 is CASSLESYNEQFF. CDR3 in DNA: TGTGCCAGCAGTTTAGAATCCTACAATGAGCAGTTCTTC.

This clonotype showed up just a few times. This chain connects TRBV6-6 to TRBJ1-2; D might be TRBD1 (5 bases). The germline V and J ends were trimmed by 2 bases and 8 bases, with 18 bases remaining between them. The CDR3 length is 15 residues. Germline V gene data show CDR1 as MNHNY and CDR2 as SVGAGI (reference sequence). The chain's CDR3 is CASSYGRGKGLGYTF. CDR3 bases: TGTGCCAGCAGTTACGGGAGGGGTAAGGGATTGGGCTACACCTTC.

CDR3: CAWRNPGRETQYF. DNA of the CDR3: TGTGCCTGGAGAAACCCGGGCCGGGAGACCCAGTACTTC. The genes are TRBV30 and TRBJ2-7; D gene ambiguous. With the DNA end fitting TRBJ2-5 better, the J assignment may be wrong. This CDR3 region has 13 residues. Germline V CDR1 and CDR2: GTSNPN, SVGIG (reference sequence).

Comment on this clonotype: The junction differs from germline at one of its ends, possibly a read error. This sequence joins TRBV3-1 and TRBJ2-3, with D perhaps TRBD1 (5 bases). The CDR3 totals 14 residues. Germline lookup yields CDR1 LGHDT and CDR2 YNNKEL (reference sequence). CDR3 coding DNA: TGTGCCAGCAGCCAAGGTCCCCACACAGGTACGCAGTATTTT. Residues: CASSQGPHTGTQYF.

The chain recombines TRBV7-2 with TRBJ2-7; D may match TRBD1 or TRBD2 (5 bases each). The CDR3 extends over 14 amino acids. Germline assignment: CDR1 SGHTA and CDR2 FQGNSA. V was clipped by 5 bases and J by 7 bases, with 18 bases between them. DNA of the CDR3: TGTGCCAGCAGCCCAAGAGGGGTTTTCAATGAGCAGTACTTC. Translating it yields CASSPRGVFNEQYF.

This clonotype was counted a few times. The chain links TRBV6-1 to TRBJ2-1; D is uncertain. Trimming stripped 5 bases from V and 8 bases from J, with 13 bases between. The CDR3 contains 13 residues. Looked up from germline, CDR1 is MNHNS and CDR2 is SASEGT. The CDR3 nucleotides read TGTGCCAGCAGTCCCTACCCCTTCTATGAGCAGTTCTTC. This gives the protein CASSPYPFYEQFF.

With regard to this clonotype: A much larger clone differs by one base, so this may be a read error. V gene TRBV3-1 combines with J gene TRBJ1-2; D uncertain. V shed 0 bases and J shed 3 bases, with 2 bases lying between them. This CDR3 has 12 amino acids. Per germline, CDR1 LGHDT and CDR2 YNNKEL (reference sequence). As DNA, the CDR3 is TGTGCCAGCAGCCAAGAGGACTATGGCTACACCTTC. Its protein is CASSQEDYGYTF.

The V and J genes are TRBV29-1 and TRBJ1-2; possible D gene TRBD1, 5 bases. CDR3 length: 15 residues. Trimming pared 7 bases from V and 2 bases from J, leaving 20 bases between. Germline loops: CDR1 SQVTM, CDR2 ANQGSEA. CDR3 region: CSALPRDRRNYGYTF. The CDR3 nucleotides read TGCAGCGCGTTGCCCCGGGACCGCCGAAACTATGGCTACACCTTC.

This clonotype was picked up a small number of times. The chain employs TRBV29-1 and TRBJ2-1; D unresolved. Trimming left V 2 bases short and J 8 bases short, with 16 bases between. Germline assignment: CDR1 SQVTM and CDR2 ANQGSEA. The CDR3 consists of 14 residues. The CDR3 protein is CSVEPTDRAYEQFF. DNA for the CDR3: TGCAGCGTTGAACCGACTGACCGGGCGTATGAGCAGTTCTTC.

The chain employs TRBV2 and TRBJ1-4; no reliable D call. Trimming removed 6 bases at V and 6 bases at J, with 11 bases between. This CDR3 has 13 residues. From germline, CDR1 is SNHLY and CDR2 FYNNEI. The CDR3 sequence is CASRPRRDEKLFF. The CDR3 DNA is TGTGCCAGCAGGCCCCGTCGAGATGAAAAACTGTTTTTT.